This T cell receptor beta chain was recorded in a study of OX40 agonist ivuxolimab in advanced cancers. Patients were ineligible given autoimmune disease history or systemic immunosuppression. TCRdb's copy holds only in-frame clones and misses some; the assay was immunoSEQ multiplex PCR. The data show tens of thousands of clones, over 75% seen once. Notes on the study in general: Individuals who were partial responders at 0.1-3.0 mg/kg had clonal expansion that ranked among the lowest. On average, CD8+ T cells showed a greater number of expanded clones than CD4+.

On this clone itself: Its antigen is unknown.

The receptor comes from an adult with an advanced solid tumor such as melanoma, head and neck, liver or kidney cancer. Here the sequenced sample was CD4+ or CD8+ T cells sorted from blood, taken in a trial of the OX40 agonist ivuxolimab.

The CDR3 DNA is TGTGCCAGCAGCTTAGAGAGGTTTGGGCGGAATGAGCAGTTCTTC. It codes for CASSLERFGRNEQFF. The chain combines TRBV7-8 with TRBJ2-1; D uncertain. Germline CDR1 SGHVS, CDR2 FQNEAQ. The CDR3 loop spans 15 amino acids. V lost 1 base to trimming and J lost 7 bases, with 14 bases between them.